This T cell receptor (beta chain) was sequenced during a study of T cells in Graves' hyperthyroidism and ophthalmopathy. Study-wide results and limits: Blood samples included most of the expanded thyroid clonotypes exceeding 0.001.

V dropped 5 bases and J dropped 6; count of bases not matched to a gene: 5. The length of the CDR3 is 13 residues. Germline loops: CDR1 MNHNS, CDR2 SASEGT. Concerning this clonotype: Antigen specificity is unknown.

RNA transcripts yielded amplified TCR beta CDR3 regions. First-round RT-PCR of the TCR CDR3 relied on the HTBI primer set. TCRdb reprocessed the multiplex PCR reads via MiXCR and lists one record per CDR3 protein. Of about 610,000 distinct CDR3 sequences listed, 14% to 15% are singletons. The chain carries TRBV6-1 and TRBJ2-7; 9 bases agree with TRBD1. Sequencing input: blood. The receptor comes from a woman aged 40-49 years with Graves' ophthalmopathy. CDR3 residues: CASSPTGGREQYF. Here the CDR3 DNA reads TGTGCCAGCAGTCCGACAGGGGGTCGCGAGCAGTACTTC.